This T cell receptor (beta chain) stems from a study of cytomegalovirus exposure and HLA in healthy donors. Study-level points and caveats: It was only CMV serostatus that was available as immune exposure information.

The germline CDR1 and CDR2 sequences are GTSNPN and SVGIG (reference sequence). V lost 0 bases and J lost 10, with 10 bases in between. The length of the CDR3 is 12 residues. Worth noting for this clone: Its antigen remains unknown.

The PCR used 60 Vbeta and 13 Jbeta primers. Only in-frame clones appear in the TCRdb table, and some are missing; sequencing was by immunoSEQ multiplex PCR. The sample contains around 100,000 clones, 84% of which appear only once. The receptor was isolated from a woman aged 18-35 years in good health and CMV-seropositive. The gene calls are TRBV30 and TRBJ2-1; perhaps TRBD1 as D (5 bases). What was sequenced was PBMCs. The CDR3 DNA follows: TGTGCCTGGAGTGTACAGGCCATCGAGCAGTTCTTC. It codes for CAWSVQAIEQFF.